One sample yielded the 25 T cell receptor beta chains listed below, sequenced in a study of blood T cell repertoires in COVID-19. Libraries were prepared by immunoSEQ multiplex PCR; TCRdb keeps only in-frame clonotypes and omits some of them. The table has about 110,000 clones, about 75% seen once. Sequencing input: peripheral blood. The receptors originated from a woman older than 75 with active or convalescent COVID-19.

This chain uses TRBV9 with TRBJ2-2; 15 nucleotides match TRBD2. Germline assignment: CDR1 SGDLS and CDR2 YYNGEE. The CDR3 loop spans 18 amino acids. The ends lost 3 bases at V and 1 base at J; junction bases unmatched: 4. As DNA, the CDR3 is TGTGCCAGCAGCGGAACGGGACTAGCGGGAGGGAACACCGGGGAGCTGTTTTTT. It codes for CASSGTGLAGGNTGELFF.

The chain carries TRBV6-4 and TRBJ1-6; the D gene is possibly TRBD1 (5 bases). The CDR3 totals 20 residues. V shed 1 base and J shed 6 bases, with 25 bases lying between them. The V gene's germline CDR1 is MRHNA and CDR2 SNTAGT. This CDR3 reads CASSDYYGRVLGLSNSPLHF. The CDR3 DNA sequence: TGTGCCAGCAGTGACTATTATGGCAGGGTGTTAGGGTTAAGTAATTCACCCCTCCACTTT.

The chain couples TRBV6-5 to TRBJ2-5, with 13 nucleotides matching TRBD2. Germline assignment: CDR1 MNHEY and CDR2 SVGAGI. This CDR3 contains 15 residues. V lost 2 bases, J lost 5 bases, and 2 bases stayed unmatched. CDR3 nucleotides: TGTGCCAGCAGTTACGAGACTAGCGGGAGGGAGACCCAGTACTTC. Translated, it gives CASSYETSGRETQYF.

The gene calls are TRBV7-9 and TRBJ2-3, with D perhaps matching TRBD1 (5 bases). The V gene lost 0 bases and the J gene lost 5 bases, with 6 bases spanning the gap. This CDR3 comprises 13 residues. CDR1 is SEHNR and CDR2 is FQNEAQ in the germline V gene (reference sequence). The CDR3 sequence is CASSLAGLDTQYF. CDR3 DNA sequence: TGTGCCAGCAGCTTAGCGGGGCTAGATACGCAGTATTTT.

The chain uses TRBV28 and TRBJ1-2; D may be TRBD1 (5 bases). This CDR3 comprises 13 residues. Trimming removed 0 bases from V and 8 bases from J, with 10 bases in between. Per germline, CDR1 MDHEN and CDR2 SYDVKM. The CDR3 DNA sequence: TGTGCCAGCAGTTTATGGGTGGGGGGAGGCTACACCTTC. It encodes CASSLWVGGGYTF.

The chain uses TRBV10-3 and TRBJ1-5; possibly TRBD1 for D (6 bases). Germline loops: CDR1 ENHRY, CDR2 SYGVKD. The V gene lost 3 bases and the J gene lost 6 bases, with 15 bases spanning the gap. This CDR3 comprises 15 residues. In DNA form, the CDR3 reads TGTGCCATCAGTGAAGAGGCAGGGGCGGGTCAGCCCCAGCATTTT. As protein: CAISEEAGAGQPQHF.

The V call is TRBV21-1, the J call TRBJ2-1; TRBD2 is the table's D call and was not checked against the DNA. TRBV21-1 is a known pseudogene. The CDR3 length is 14 residues. The CDR3 DNA is TGTGCCAGATCTGGACTCATATTCGGGAATGAGCAGTTCTTC. Amino acid sequence: CARSGLIFGNEQFF.

The chain combines TRBV4-3 with TRBJ2-7; the match to TRBD1 covers 8 bases. The CDR3 is made up of 18 amino acids. CDR1 is LGHNA and CDR2 is YSLEER in the germline V gene. The trim removed 0 bases at V and 3 bases at J, leaving 13 bases unmatched. Here the CDR3 DNA reads TGCGCCAGCAGCCAAGAGTGGAAGCAGGGGGCCTCAAGCTACGAGCAGTACTTC. Its translation is CASSQEWKQGASSYEQYF.

The chain uses TRBV14 and TRBJ1-1; D gene ambiguous. Germline loops: CDR1 SGHDN, CDR2 FVKESK. The CDR3 consists of 16 residues. Trimming removed 0 bases at V and 1 base at J, with 12 bases between. The CDR3 region is CASSQEWRGGNTEAFF. The CDR3 bases are TGTGCCAGCAGCCAAGAGTGGCGGGGAGGGAACACTGAAGCTTTCTTT.

The sample holds one count of this clone. CDR3 nucleotide sequence: TGTGCCAGCAGCCGAGCGGTTGGGGAGCAGTTCTTC. Residues: CASSRAVGEQFF. The gene calls are TRBV12-3 or TRBV12-4 and TRBJ2-1, with D possibly being TRBD2 (5 bases). The CDR3 sequence is 12 residues long. V shed 6 bases and J shed 10 bases, with 13 bases lying between them.

The J gene is TRBJ2-5, the V gene TRBV5-1, with 7 bases aligning to TRBD1. The germline CDR1 and CDR2 sequences are SGHRS and YFSETQ. The CDR3 extends over 15 amino acids. The J segment lost 1 base and the V segment lost 0 bases, leaving 3 bases of the junction unmatched. CDR3 DNA sequence: TGCGCCAGCAGCTTGGAACCAGGGGGCCAAGAGACCCAGTACTTC. Translating it yields CASSLEPGGQETQYF.

The chain uses TRBV5-6 and TRBJ1-1, with D possibly TRBD1 on 6 matching bases. This CDR3 spans 17 amino acids. The V end lost 2 bases, the J end lost 2 bases, and 19 bases lay between the germline ends. Germline lookup yields CDR1 SGHDT and CDR2 YYEEEE. DNA for the CDR3: TGTGCCAGCAGCTTCCTCGGTACCACAGGGACAAACACTGAAGCTTTCTTT. Amino acids: CASSFLGTTGTNTEAFF.

The gene calls are TRBV18 and TRBJ1-3; 8 nucleotides line up with TRBD1. With V trimmed by 0 bases and J by 0 bases, 4 bases remained unmatched. The CDR3 is made up of 17 amino acids. Germline V gene data show CDR1 as KGHSH and CDR2 as LQKENI. The CDR3 sequence is CASSPPTGAFSGNTIYF. For the CDR3, the DNA is TGTGCCAGCTCACCACCGACAGGGGCCTTCTCTGGAAACACCATATATTTT.

The V gene is TRBV2, the J gene TRBJ2-7, with 8 bases lining up with TRBD1. Germline trimming cut 7 bases from V and 7 bases from J; bases unmatched to any gene: 18. Germline CDR1 and CDR2: SNHLY and FYNNEI. This CDR3 contains 16 residues. The CDR3 DNA is TGTGCCAGCACTCTTCCCCGGACAGGGCGCCCGGAGGAGCAGTACTTC. The encoded protein is CASTLPRTGRPEEQYF. Supplemented by reference TRBV2 and TRBJ2-7, the full variable domain reads EPEVTQTPSHQVTQMGQEVILRCVPISNHLYFYWYRQILGQKVEFLVSFYNNEISEKSEIFDDQFSVERPDGSNFTLKIRSTKLEDSAMYFCASTLPRTGRPEEQYFGPGTRLTVT.

The chain joins TRBV5-1 to TRBJ1-1; TRBD1 matches 8 bases. Germline V gene sequence: CDR1 SGHRS, CDR2 YFSETQ. With 4 bases clipped from V and 5 bases from J, the junction kept 7 bases outside the gene matches. CDR3 size: 14 residues. The CDR3: CASSPQGAGTEAFF. CDR3 DNA sequence: TGCGCCAGCAGCCCTCAGGGGGCTGGAACTGAAGCTTTCTTT.

V gene TRBV27 combines with J gene TRBJ2-7; 10 bases map to TRBD2. Germline CDR1 is MNHEY and CDR2 is SMNVEV (reference sequence). The CDR3 sequence is 12 residues long. V lost 9 bases to trimming and J lost 4 bases; unmatched junction nucleotides: 3. CDR3 residues: CASGLAAYEQYF. The CDR3 region has the DNA TGTGCCAGTGGACTAGCGGCGTACGAGCAGTACTTC.

The chain joins TRBV2 to TRBJ1-4; D is possibly TRBD1 (5 bases). CDR1 SNHLY and CDR2 FYNNEI come from the germline V gene. The CDR3 length is 13 residues. Trimming took off 4 bases at V and 8 bases at J, with 11 bases between the two ends. This CDR3 is CASSGREGEKLFF. The CDR3 nucleotides read TGTGCCAGCAGTGGCAGGGAGGGCGAAAAACTGTTTTTT.

The chain employs TRBV6-1 and TRBJ1-5, with D perhaps matching TRBD1 (5 bases). There are 15 residues in the CDR3. CDR1 is MNHNS and CDR2 is SASEGT in the germline V gene. V was clipped by 1 base and J by 13 bases, with 20 bases between them. The CDR3 loop is CASSEVYKVTANQHF. CDR3 DNA sequence: TGTGCCAGCAGTGAAGTATATAAGGTGACAGCTAATCAGCATTTT.

V gene TRBV27 combines with J gene TRBJ1-2, with D unclear. The CDR3 has 14 amino acids. The germline CDR1 and CDR2 sequences are MNHEY and SMNVEV (reference sequence). V dropped 2 bases and J dropped 5 bases, with 12 bases sitting between them. The DNA for the CDR3 is TGTGCCAGCAGTTTAAATCAGCAACTATATGGCTACACCTTC. Translating gives CASSLNQQLYGYTF.

The V gene is TRBV28, the J gene TRBJ2-1; D is uncertain. There are 13 residues in the CDR3. Germline values: CDR1 MDHEN, CDR2 SYDVKM. V lost 8 bases and J 7 bases, leaving 15 bases between the germline ends. This chain's CDR3 is CASRGGPWNEQFF. The CDR3, as DNA: TGTGCCAGCCGAGGCGGCCCCTGGAATGAGCAGTTCTTC.

The chain carries TRBV11-3 and TRBJ2-3, with 7 bases fitting TRBD1. The CDR3 spans 13 residues. Trimming removed 5 bases from V and 7 bases from J; junction bases left unmatched: 6. CDR1 is SGHNT and CDR2 is YENEEA in the germline V gene. The CDR3 protein is CASSVGQFNTQYF. The CDR3 nucleotides are TGTGCCAGCAGCGTGGGACAGTTTAATACGCAGTATTTT. The full variable domain, rest sourced from reference TRBV11-3 and TRBJ2-3, is EAGVVQSPRYKIIEKKQPVAFWCNPISGHNTLYWYLQNLGQGPELLIRYENEEAVDDSQLPKDRFSAERLKGVDSTLKIQPAELGDSAVYLCASSVGQFNTQYFGPGTRLTVL.

The chain employs TRBV2 and TRBJ2-1; TRBD2 aligns across 7 bases. CDR3 length: 13 amino acids. The V segment lost 7 bases and the J segment 2 bases; nucleotides outside the gene matches: 2. The germline V gene encodes CDR1 SNHLY and CDR2 FYNNEI. CDR3 nucleotide sequence: TGTGCCAGCACTAGCGGAGCCTACAATGAGCAGTTCTTC. Its translation: CASTSGAYNEQFF.

This chain connects TRBV6-6 to TRBJ2-5; D perhaps matches TRBD2 (6 bases). The V end lost 7 bases, the J end lost 2 bases, and 14 bases lay between the germline ends. CDR1 and CDR2 (germline): MNHNY, SVGAGI (reference sequence). This CDR3 has 14 residues. Written as DNA, the CDR3 is TGTGCCAGCAACCTAAATAGCGGACAAGAGACCCAGTACTTC. This encodes CASNLNSGQETQYF.

This sequence joins TRBV20-1 and TRBJ2-7; D might be TRBD2 (7 bases). Germline V gene data show CDR1 as DFQATT and CDR2 as SNEGSKA (reference sequence). The CDR3 length is 13 residues. Trimming took off 4 bases at V and 9 bases at J, with 19 bases between the two ends. CDR3 loop: CSAIDAGDKGQYF. The CDR3 DNA follows: TGCAGTGCTATTGATGCGGGGGACAAGGGGCAGTACTTC.

This chain uses TRBV21-1 with TRBJ2-1; the D call of TRBD1 is as the table states it, not checked on the DNA. TRBV21-1 is tagged as a pseudogene. The length of the CDR3 is 16 residues. CDR3 amino acids: CASSPQGPTFYNEQFF. The CDR3 DNA follows: TGTGCCAGCAGCCCACAGGGACCAACCTTCTACAATGAGCAGTTCTTC.